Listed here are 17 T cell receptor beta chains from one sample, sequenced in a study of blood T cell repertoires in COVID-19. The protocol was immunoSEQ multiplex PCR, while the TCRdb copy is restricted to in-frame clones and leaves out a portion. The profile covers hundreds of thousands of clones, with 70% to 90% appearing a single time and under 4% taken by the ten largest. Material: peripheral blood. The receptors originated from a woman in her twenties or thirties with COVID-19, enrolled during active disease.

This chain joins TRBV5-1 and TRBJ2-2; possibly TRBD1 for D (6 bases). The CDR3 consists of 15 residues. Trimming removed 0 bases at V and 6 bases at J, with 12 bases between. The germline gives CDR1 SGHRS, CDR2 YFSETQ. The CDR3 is CASSLAQGSPGELFF. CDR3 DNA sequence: TGCGCCAGCAGCTTGGCTCAGGGGAGTCCCGGGGAGCTGTTTTTT.

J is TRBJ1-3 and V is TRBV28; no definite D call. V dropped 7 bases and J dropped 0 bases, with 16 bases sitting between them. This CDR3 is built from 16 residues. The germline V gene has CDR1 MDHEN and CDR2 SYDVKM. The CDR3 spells CASTEAREHSGNTIYF. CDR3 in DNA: TGTGCCAGCACCGAAGCCCGGGAACACTCTGGAAACACCATATATTTT.

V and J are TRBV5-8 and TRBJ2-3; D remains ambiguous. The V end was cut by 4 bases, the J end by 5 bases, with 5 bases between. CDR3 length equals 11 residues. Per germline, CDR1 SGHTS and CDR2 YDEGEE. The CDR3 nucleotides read TGTGCCAGCAGCCTGAGAGATACGCAGTATTTT. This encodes CASSLRDTQYF.

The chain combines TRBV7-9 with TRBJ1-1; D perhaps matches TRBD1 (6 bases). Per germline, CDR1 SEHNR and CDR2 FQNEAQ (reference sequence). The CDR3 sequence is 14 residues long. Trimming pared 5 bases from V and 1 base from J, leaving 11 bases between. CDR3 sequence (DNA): TGTGCCAGCAGCCACAGGGAGGGGAACACTGAAGCTTTCTTT. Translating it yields CASSHREGNTEAFF.

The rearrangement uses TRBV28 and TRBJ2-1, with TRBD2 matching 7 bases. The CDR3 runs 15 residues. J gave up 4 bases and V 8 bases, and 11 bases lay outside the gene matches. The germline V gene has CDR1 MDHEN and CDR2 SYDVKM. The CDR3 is CASWGGRRYYNEQFF. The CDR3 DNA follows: TGTGCCAGCTGGGGAGGGCGGCGGTATTACAATGAGCAGTTCTTC.

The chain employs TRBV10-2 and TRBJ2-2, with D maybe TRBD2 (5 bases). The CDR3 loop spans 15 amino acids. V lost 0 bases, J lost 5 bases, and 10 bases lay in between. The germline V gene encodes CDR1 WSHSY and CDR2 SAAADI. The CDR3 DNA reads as TGCGCCAGCAGTGAGTCAGGAGGTGGGACCGGGGAGCTGTTTTTT. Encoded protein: CASSESGGGTGELFF.

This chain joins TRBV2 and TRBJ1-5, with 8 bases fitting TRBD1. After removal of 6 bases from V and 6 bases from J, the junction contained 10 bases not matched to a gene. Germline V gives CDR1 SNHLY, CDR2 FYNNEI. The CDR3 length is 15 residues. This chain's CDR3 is CASRYDRGSPQPQHF. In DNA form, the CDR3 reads TGTGCCAGCAGATACGACAGGGGATCCCCTCAGCCCCAGCATTTT. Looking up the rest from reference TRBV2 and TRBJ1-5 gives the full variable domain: EPEVTQTPSHQVTQMGQEVILRCVPISNHLYFYWYRQILGQKVEFLVSFYNNEISEKSEIFDDQFSVERPDGSNFTLKIRSTKLEDSAMYFCASRYDRGSPQPQHFGDGTRLSIL.

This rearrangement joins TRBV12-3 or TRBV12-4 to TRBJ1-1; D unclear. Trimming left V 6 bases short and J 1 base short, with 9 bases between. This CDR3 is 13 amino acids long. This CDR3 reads CASSLQKNTEAFF. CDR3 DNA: TGTGCCAGCAGCCTACAGAAGAACACTGAAGCTTTCTTT.

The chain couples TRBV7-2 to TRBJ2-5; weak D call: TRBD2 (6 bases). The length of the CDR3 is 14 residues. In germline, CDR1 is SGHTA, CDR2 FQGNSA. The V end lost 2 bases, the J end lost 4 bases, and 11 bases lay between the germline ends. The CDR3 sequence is CASSLQTRRETQYF. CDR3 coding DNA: TGTGCCAGCAGCTTACAGACTAGGCGAGAGACCCAGTACTTC.

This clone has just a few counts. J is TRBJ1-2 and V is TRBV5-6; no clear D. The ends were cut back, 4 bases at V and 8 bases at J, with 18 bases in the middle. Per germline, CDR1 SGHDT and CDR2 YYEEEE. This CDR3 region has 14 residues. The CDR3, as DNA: TGTGCCAGCAGCCCGGGTGGGCAGGAGCGGGGCTACACCTTC. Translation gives CASSPGGQERGYTF. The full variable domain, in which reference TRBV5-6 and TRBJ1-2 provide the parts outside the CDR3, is DAGVTQSPTHLIKTRGQQVTLRCSPKSGHDTVSWYQQALGQGPQFIFQYYEEEERQRGNFPDRFSGHQFPNYSSELNVNALLLGDSALYLCASSPGGQERGYTFGSGTRLTVV.

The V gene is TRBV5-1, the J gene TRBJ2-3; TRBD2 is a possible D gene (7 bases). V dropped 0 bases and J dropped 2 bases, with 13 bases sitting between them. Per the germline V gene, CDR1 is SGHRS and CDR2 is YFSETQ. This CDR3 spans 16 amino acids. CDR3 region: CASSLGAGANTDTQYF. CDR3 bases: TGCGCCAGCAGCTTGGGGGCGGGGGCCAACACAGATACGCAGTATTTT.

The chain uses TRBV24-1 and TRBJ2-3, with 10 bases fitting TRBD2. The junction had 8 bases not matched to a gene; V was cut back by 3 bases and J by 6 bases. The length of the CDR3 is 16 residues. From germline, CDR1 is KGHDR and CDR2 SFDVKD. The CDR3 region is CATSDPSGGAGDTQYF. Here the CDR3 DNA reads TGTGCCACCAGTGATCCAAGCGGGGGGGCGGGTGATACGCAGTATTTT.

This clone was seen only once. As DNA, the CDR3 is TGCGCCAGCAGCCAAGATACGGGGAGTTTTGATGGCTACACCTTC. Its protein product is CASSQDTGSFDGYTF. The rearrangement joins TRBV4-3 to TRBJ1-2, with D unresolved. The V end was cut by 0 bases, the J end by 6 bases, with 14 bases between. CDR1 and CDR2 (germline): LGHNA, YSLEER. The CDR3 is 15 residues long.

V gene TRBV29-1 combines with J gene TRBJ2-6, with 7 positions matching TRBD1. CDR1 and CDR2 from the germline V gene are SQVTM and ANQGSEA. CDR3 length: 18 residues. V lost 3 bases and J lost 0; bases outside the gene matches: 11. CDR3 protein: CSVELDRAYYSGANVLTF. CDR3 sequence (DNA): TGCAGCGTTGAGCTTGACAGGGCGTATTACTCTGGGGCCAACGTCCTGACTTTC.

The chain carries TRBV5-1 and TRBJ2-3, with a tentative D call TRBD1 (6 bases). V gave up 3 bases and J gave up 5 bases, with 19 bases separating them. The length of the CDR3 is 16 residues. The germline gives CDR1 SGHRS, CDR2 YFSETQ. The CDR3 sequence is CASSSGQPGDGDTQYF. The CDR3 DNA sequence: TGCGCCAGCAGCTCTGGACAGCCTGGAGATGGAGATACGCAGTATTTT.

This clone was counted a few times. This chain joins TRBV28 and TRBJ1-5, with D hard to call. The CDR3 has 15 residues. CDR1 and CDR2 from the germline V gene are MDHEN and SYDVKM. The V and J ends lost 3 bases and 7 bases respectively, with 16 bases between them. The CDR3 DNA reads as TGTGCCAGCAGTTTCTTCCAGGAGGTAGGCCAGCCCCAGCATTTT. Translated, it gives CASSFFQEVGQPQHF.

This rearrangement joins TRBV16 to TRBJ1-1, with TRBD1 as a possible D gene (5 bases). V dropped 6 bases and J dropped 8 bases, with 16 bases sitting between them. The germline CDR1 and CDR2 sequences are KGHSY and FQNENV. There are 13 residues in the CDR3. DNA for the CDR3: TGTGCCAGCAGATCAAATCAAGGGGTAGAAGCTTTCTTT. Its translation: CASRSNQGVEAFF.